This TCR beta chain was identified during a study of cytomegalovirus exposure and HLA in healthy donors. The CDR3 sequence is 11 residues long. Germline V gene sequence: CDR1 SQVTM, CDR2 ANQGSEA. With 5 bases removed from V and 5 bases from J, the gap between germline ends came to 7 bases. PCR employed 60 Vbeta and 13 Jbeta primers. Using immunoSEQ multiplex PCR, the repertoire was profiled, and TCRdb retains in-frame clones only, with some absent. Found here are about 160,000 clones; the top ten clones hold about 2%. Input material: PBMCs. The chain joins TRBV29-1 to TRBJ2-4; D is unclear. The sequence was obtained from a man in his thirties or forties in good health and CMV-seronegative. The CDR3 bases are TGCAGCGTTCCCTATGAAAACATTCAGTACTTC. Translating gives CSVPYENIQYF.